A single sample is the source of the 13 T cell receptor beta chains below, sequenced in a study of blood T cell repertoires in COVID-19. Measured with immunoSEQ multiplex PCR; TCRdb has only the in-frame clones, and not every one. Seen here are about 270,000 clones, under 95% observed once, and the top ten hold approximately 2.5%. Material for sequencing was PBMCs or T cells enriched from blood (not recorded which). All receptors come from a woman aged 40 to 50 with acute COVID-19.

This CDR3 reads CASRRRGWQANTEAFF. CDR3 nucleotides: TGTGCCAGCAGGCGCCGGGGTTGGCAGGCGAACACTGAAGCTTTCTTT. The chain carries TRBV11-3 and TRBJ1-1; D gene unclear. This CDR3 contains 16 residues. V lost 6 bases, J lost 1 base, and 18 bases lay in between. Looked up from germline, CDR1 is SGHNT and CDR2 is YENEEA.

In this sample, this clone turned up a few times. The V and J genes are TRBV5-4 and TRBJ1-2, with D perhaps matching TRBD1 (5 bases). V lost 0 bases to trimming and J lost 3 bases, with 12 bases between them. The CDR3 is made up of 15 amino acids. The germline gives CDR1 SGHNT, CDR2 YYREEE (reference sequence). CDR3 in DNA: TGTGCCAGCAGCTTGGAGGGACTAACCCACTATGGCTACACCTTC. It is translated as CASSLEGLTHYGYTF.

This clone was seen only once. CDR3 sequence: CASSLVGRDEQYF. The CDR3 coding sequence is TGCGCCAGCAGCTTGGTCGGGAGGGACGAGCAGTACTTC. This rearrangement joins TRBV5-1 to TRBJ2-7; 8 nucleotides agree with TRBD2. The CDR3 is made up of 13 amino acids. Germline V CDR1 and CDR2: SGHRS, YFSETQ. V lost 0 bases, J lost 5 bases, and 1 base stayed unmatched.

There are a few counts of this clone. This sequence joins TRBV5-5 and TRBJ1-4; 12 bases match TRBD1. Trimming cost V 6 bases and J 9 bases; bases outside gene matches: 9. This CDR3 comprises 15 residues. Germline assignment: CDR1 SGHKS and CDR2 YYEKEE (reference sequence). The CDR3 protein is CASNVPGQGAQKLFF. DNA of the CDR3: TGTGCCAGCAACGTTCCGGGACAGGGGGCACAAAAACTGTTTTTT.

The chain employs TRBV7-9 and TRBJ2-3; TRBD1 aligns across 12 bases. V lost 7 bases to trimming and J lost 5 bases; unmatched junction nucleotides: 16. Germline-derived CDR1 and CDR2 are SEHNR and FQNEAQ (reference sequence). The CDR3 length is 18 residues. The CDR3 sequence: CASTGDRGRRTGRDTQYF. DNA for the CDR3: TGTGCCAGCACGGGGGACAGGGGGCGAAGGACAGGAAGAGATACGCAGTATTTT.

This clone was detected a few times. The chain is built from TRBV7-8 and TRBJ2-7; the match to TRBD1 covers 8 bases. In germline, CDR1 is SGHVS, CDR2 FQNEAQ. J gave up 2 bases and V 3 bases, and 3 bases lay outside the gene matches. The CDR3 loop spans 14 amino acids. Written as DNA, the CDR3 is TGTGCCAGCAGCTTCCGGACAGGGCCCTACGAGCAGTACTTC. It specifies CASSFRTGPYEQYF.

The chain uses TRBV5-6 and TRBJ1-5; a weak D match, TRBD1 (6 bases). Trimming cost V 1 base and J 0 bases, with 8 bases left between them. Germline CDR1 SGHDT, CDR2 YYEEEE. The CDR3 length is 15 residues. CDR3 sequence reads: CASSLMDSSNQPQHF. The CDR3 region has the DNA TGTGCCAGCAGCTTGATGGACAGTAGCAATCAGCCCCAGCATTTT.

This clone was observed a single time. This chain joins TRBV24-1 and TRBJ1-2; D uncertain. The V gene lost 1 base and the J gene lost 4 bases, with 3 bases spanning the gap. CDR1 KGHDR and CDR2 SFDVKD come from the germline V gene. The CDR3 extends over 12 amino acids. In DNA form, the CDR3 reads TGTGCCACCAGTGATTTCTCCTATGGCTACACCTTC. Protein: CATSDFSYGYTF.

The genes are TRBV30 and TRBJ1-1, with D uncertain. The germline gives CDR1 GTSNPN, CDR2 SVGIG (reference sequence). Trimming left V 0 bases short and J 5 bases short, with 13 bases between. The CDR3 length is 14 residues. The CDR3: CAWSVEMVLTEAFF. The CDR3 nucleotides read TGTGCCTGGAGTGTTGAGATGGTCTTAACTGAAGCTTTCTTT.

This chain links TRBV9 with TRBJ2-7, with 7 bases that match TRBD1. This CDR3 contains 14 residues. Germline assignment: CDR1 SGDLS and CDR2 YYNGEE. V trimming: 3 bases; J trimming: 2 bases; junction bases outside the gene matches: 5. CDR3 region: CASSATTGTYEQYF. CDR3 DNA sequence: TGTGCCAGCAGCGCGACGACAGGGACCTACGAGCAGTACTTC. Full variable domain (missing parts from reference TRBV9 and TRBJ2-7): DSGVTQTPKHLITATGQRVTLRCSPRSGDLSVYWYQQSLDQGLQFLIQYYNGEERAKGNILERFSAQQFPDLHSELNLSSLELGDSALYFCASSATTGTYEQYFGPGTRLTVT.

The rearrangement links TRBV7-2 to TRBJ1-3; 7 bases match TRBD1. CDR3 length equals 15 residues. J gave up 0 bases and V 6 bases, and 5 bases lay outside the gene matches. Germline values: CDR1 SGHTA, CDR2 FQGNSA. The CDR3 DNA sequence: TGTGCCAGCAGGCCACAGGGGAGCTCTGGAAACACCATATATTTT. This translates into CASRPQGSSGNTIYF.

The J gene is TRBJ2-5, the V gene TRBV11-3; TRBD2 matches at 7 bases. Germline V gene data show CDR1 as SGHNT and CDR2 as YENEEA. The CDR3 spans 13 residues. Trimming removed 1 base from V and 9 bases from J; junction bases left unmatched: 5. The CDR3 sequence: CASSLGGSKAQYF. The CDR3 coding sequence is TGTGCCAGCAGCTTAGGCGGGAGTAAGGCCCAGTACTTC.

Concerning this clone itself: The same CDR3 arises from other DNA sequences in this sample as well. This chain joins TRBV20-1 and TRBJ2-7; tentative D call: TRBD2 (5 bases). The V end lost 5 bases, the J end lost 3 bases, and 8 bases lay between the germline ends. Germline V gives CDR1 DFQATT, CDR2 SNEGSKA (reference sequence). The CDR3 length is 11 residues. Here the CDR3 DNA reads TGCAGTGCTGGTACTAGCTACGAGCAGTACTTC. As protein: CSAGTSYEQYF.